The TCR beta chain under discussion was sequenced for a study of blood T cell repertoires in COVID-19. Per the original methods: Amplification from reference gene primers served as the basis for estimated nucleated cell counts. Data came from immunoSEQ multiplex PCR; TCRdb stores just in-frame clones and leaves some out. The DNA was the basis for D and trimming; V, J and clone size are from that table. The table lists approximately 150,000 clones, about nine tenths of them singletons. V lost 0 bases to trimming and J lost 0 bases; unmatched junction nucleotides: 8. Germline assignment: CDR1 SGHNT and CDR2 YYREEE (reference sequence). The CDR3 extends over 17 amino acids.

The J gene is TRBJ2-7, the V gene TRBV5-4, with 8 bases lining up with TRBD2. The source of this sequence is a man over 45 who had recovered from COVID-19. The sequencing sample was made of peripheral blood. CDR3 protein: CASSLASSGGFSYEQYF. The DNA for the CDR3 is TGTGCCAGCAGCTTGGCCTCCAGCGGGGGATTCTCCTACGAGCAGTACTTC. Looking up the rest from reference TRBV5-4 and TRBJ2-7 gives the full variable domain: ETGVTQSPTHLIKTRGQQVTLRCSSQSGHNTVSWYQQALGQGPQFIFQYYREEENGRGNFPPRFSGLQFPNYSSELNVNALELDDSALYLCASSLASSGGFSYEQYFGPGTRLTVT.